These T cell receptor beta chains were read from a single sample in a study of shared clonotypes between healthy human individuals. The table came from immunoSEQ multiplex PCR; TCRdb's copy has only in-frame clones and leaves some out. The sample contains about 980,000 clones, around 80% of which appear only once. The sequenced material came from memory CD4+ T cells sorted from blood. The receptors shown here come from a man younger than 35 in good health. Each CDR3 is given with its conserved first and last residue. D genes are given only for firm matches. For some rows the clone size is stated as once, few or many, or as a class when expanded; others skip it.

J | D | V | size | DNA | CDR3
TRBJ2-7 | - | TRBV10-1 | - | TGCGCCAGCAGTCCCGGGACATCCTCCTACGAGCAGTACTTC | CASSPGTSSYEQYF
TRBJ2-3 | - | TRBV29-1 | - | TGCAGCGTTGAAATCGGGGTCACAGATACGCAGTATTTT | CSVEIGVTDTQYF
TRBJ1-1 | TRBD1 | TRBV28 | - | TGTGCCAGCAGTCCGCGGACAGGGGTGGTCACTGAAGCTTTCTTT | CASSPRTGVVTEAFF
TRBJ2-1 | - | TRBV4-1 | - | TGCGCCAGCAGCCAACTTTCGCCTCTCGGGGCCGGCGCCTACAATGAGCAGTTCTTC | CASSQLSPLGAGAYNEQFF
TRBJ2-1 | - | TRBV7-9 | once | TGTGCCAGCAGCTTACGAACCGGGACACCTTACAATGAGCAGTTCTTC | CASSLRTGTPYNEQFF
TRBJ2-3 | TRBD2 | TRBV5-1 | - | TGCGCCAGCAGCCCCCCGTTAGCGGGGGGGACAGATACGCAGTATTTT | CASSPPLAGGTDTQYF
TRBJ1-4 | - | TRBV18 | few | TGTGCCAGCTCACCACCTTTTACAGGGCCCTCGGGAGAAAAACTGTTTTTT | CASSPPFTGPSGEKLFF
TRBJ2-7 | TRBD1 | TRBV7-8 | - | TGTGCCAGCAGCTTAGCCCTACGACAGGGAAAGCTAGCCGAGCAGTACTTC | CASSLALRQGKLAEQYF
TRBJ2-7 | - | TRBV7-6 | - | TGTGCCAGCAGCTTCCAAGCCCACGAGCAGTACTTC | CASSFQAHEQYF
TRBJ2-2 | - | TRBV19 | - | TGTGCCAGTAGGATACGGCCCGGGGAGCTGTTTTTT | CASRIRPGELFF
TRBJ2-1 | - | TRBV7-2 | - | TGTGCCAGCAGCACCAACCGGGTCCCTGAGCAGTTCTTC | CASSTNRVPEQFF
TRBJ1-2 | - | TRBV6-1 | - | TGTGCCAGCAGTGGAGCCTATGGCTACACCTTC | CASSGAYGYTF
TRBJ1-3 | - | TRBV7-2 | - | TGTGCCAGCAGCTTAGACAGGGATCCTGGAAACACCATATATTTT | CASSLDRDPGNTIYF
TRBJ1-1 | TRBD1 | TRBV6-5 | - | TGTGCCAGCAGTTACCCCGGGACAGAGAACACTGAAGCTTTCTTT | CASSYPGTENTEAFF
TRBJ2-2 | TRBD2 | TRBV4-1 | - | TGCGCCAGCAGCCTTAGCGGGGGGGCCTCCGGGGAGCTGTTTTTT | CASSLSGGASGELFF
TRBJ1-2 | - | TRBV10-1 | - | TGCGCCAGCAGTGGGAAGGGGGGGTTCTATGGCTACACCTTC | CASSGKGGFYGYTF
TRBJ2-1 | - | TRBV6-6 | - | TGTGCCAGCAGTTTACGAAATGAGCAGTTCTTC | CASSLRNEQFF
TRBJ2-4 | TRBD2 | TRBV20-1 | - | TGCAGTGCTGGACTAGCGGGGCTTCAGTACTTC | CSAGLAGLQYF
TRBJ1-2 | - | TRBV2 | - | TGTGCCAGCAGTGAACGAGGTTACTATGGCTACACCTTC | CASSERGYYGYTF
TRBJ2-3 | - | TRBV30 | - | TGTGCCTGGAGTGTACTTTTCACAGATACGCAGTATTTT | CAWSVLFTDTQYF
TRBJ1-2 | - | TRBV10-3 | - | TGTGCCATCAGTGACGCAGCAGAACGGGACTACACCTTC | CAISDAAERDYTF